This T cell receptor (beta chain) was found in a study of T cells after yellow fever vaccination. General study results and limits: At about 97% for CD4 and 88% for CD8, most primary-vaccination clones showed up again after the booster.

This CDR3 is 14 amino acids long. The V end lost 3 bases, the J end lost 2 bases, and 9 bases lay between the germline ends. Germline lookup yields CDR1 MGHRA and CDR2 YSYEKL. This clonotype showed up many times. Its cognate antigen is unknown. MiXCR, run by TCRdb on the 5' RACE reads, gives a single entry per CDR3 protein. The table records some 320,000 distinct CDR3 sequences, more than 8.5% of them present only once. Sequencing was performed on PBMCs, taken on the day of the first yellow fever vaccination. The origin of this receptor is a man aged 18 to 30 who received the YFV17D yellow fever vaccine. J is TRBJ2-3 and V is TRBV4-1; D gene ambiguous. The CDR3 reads CASSQDPHTDTQYF. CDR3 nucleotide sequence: TGCGCCAGCAGCCAGGACCCCCACACAGATACGCAGTATTTT.